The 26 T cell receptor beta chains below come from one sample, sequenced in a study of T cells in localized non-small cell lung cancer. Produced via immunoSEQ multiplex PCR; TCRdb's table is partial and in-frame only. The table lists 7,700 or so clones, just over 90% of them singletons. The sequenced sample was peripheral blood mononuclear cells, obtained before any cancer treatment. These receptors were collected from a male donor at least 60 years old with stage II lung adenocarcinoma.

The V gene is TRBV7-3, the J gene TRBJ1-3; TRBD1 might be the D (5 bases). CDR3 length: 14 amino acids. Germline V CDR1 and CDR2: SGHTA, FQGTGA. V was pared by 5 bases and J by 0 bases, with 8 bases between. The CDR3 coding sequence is TGTGCCAGCAGCCCCGGGGGCTCTGGAAACACCATATATTTT. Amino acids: CASSPGGSGNTIYF.

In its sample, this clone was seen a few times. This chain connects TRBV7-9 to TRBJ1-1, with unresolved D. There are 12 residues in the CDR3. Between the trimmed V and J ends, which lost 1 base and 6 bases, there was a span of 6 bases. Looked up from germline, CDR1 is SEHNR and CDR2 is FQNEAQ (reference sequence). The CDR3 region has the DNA TGTGCCAGCAGCTTAGTAGGAGCTGAAGCTTTCTTT. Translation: CASSLVGAEAFF.

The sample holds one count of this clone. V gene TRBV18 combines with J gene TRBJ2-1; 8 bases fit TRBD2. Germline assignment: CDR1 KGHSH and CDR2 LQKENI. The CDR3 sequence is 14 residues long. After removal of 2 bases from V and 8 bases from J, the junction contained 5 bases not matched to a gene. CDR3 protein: CASSPAGGVHEQFF. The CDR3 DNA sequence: TGTGCCAGCTCACCAGCGGGGGGAGTACATGAGCAGTTCTTC.

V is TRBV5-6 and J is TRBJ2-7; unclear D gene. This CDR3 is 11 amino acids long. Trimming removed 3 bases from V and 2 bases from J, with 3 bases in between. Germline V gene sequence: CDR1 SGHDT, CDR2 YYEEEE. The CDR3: CASSSAYEQYF. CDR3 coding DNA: TGTGCCAGCAGCTCAGCCTACGAGCAGTACTTC.

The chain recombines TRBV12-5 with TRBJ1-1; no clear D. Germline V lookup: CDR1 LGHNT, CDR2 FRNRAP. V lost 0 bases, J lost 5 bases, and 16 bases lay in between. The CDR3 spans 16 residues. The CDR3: CASGLVPGERRTEAFF. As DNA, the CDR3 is TGTGCTAGTGGTTTGGTACCTGGTGAGAGGAGGACTGAAGCTTTCTTT.

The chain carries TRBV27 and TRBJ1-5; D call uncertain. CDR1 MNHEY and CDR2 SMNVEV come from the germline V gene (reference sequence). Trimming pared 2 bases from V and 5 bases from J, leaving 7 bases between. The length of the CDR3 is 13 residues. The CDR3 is CASSLREDQPQHF. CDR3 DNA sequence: TGTGCCAGCAGTTTAAGGGAGGATCAGCCCCAGCATTTT.

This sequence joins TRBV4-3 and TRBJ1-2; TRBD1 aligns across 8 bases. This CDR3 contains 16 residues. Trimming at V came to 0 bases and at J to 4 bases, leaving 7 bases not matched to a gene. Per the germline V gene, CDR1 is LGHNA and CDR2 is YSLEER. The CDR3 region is CASSQDSSRGLYGYTF. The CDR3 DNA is TGCGCCAGCAGCCAAGATAGTTCCAGGGGGCTCTATGGCTACACCTTC.

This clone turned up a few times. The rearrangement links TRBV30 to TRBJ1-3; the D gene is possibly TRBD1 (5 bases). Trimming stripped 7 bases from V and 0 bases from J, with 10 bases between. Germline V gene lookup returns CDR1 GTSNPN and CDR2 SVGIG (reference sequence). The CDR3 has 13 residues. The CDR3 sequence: CALQEISGNTIYF. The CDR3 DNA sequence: TGTGCCTTACAGGAGATCTCTGGAAACACCATATATTTT.

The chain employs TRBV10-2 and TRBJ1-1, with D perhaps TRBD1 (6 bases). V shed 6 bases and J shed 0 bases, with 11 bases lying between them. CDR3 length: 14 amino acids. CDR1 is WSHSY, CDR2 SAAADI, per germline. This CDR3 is CASRRGTLNTEAFF. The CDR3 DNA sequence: TGCGCCAGCAGGAGGGGGACCCTGAACACTGAAGCTTTCTTT.

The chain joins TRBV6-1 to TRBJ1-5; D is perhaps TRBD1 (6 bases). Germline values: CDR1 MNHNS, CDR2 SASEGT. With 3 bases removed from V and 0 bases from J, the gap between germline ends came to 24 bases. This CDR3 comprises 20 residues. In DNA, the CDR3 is TGTGCCAGCAGTGATCCCGGGACACCCATCTCCACTTATAGCAATCAGCCCCAGCATTTT. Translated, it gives CASSDPGTPISTYSNQPQHF.

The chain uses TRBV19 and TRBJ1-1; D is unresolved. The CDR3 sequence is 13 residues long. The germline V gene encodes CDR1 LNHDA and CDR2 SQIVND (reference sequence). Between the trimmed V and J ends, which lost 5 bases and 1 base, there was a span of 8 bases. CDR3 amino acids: CASSAQQNTEAFF. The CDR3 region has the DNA TGTGCCAGTAGTGCACAGCAGAACACTGAAGCTTTCTTT.

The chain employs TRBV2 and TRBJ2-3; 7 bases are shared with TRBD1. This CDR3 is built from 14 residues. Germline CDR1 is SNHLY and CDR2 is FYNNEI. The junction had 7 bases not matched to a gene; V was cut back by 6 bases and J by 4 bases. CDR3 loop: CASSGSTGSDTQYF. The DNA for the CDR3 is TGTGCCAGCAGCGGGTCGACAGGGTCAGATACGCAGTATTTT.

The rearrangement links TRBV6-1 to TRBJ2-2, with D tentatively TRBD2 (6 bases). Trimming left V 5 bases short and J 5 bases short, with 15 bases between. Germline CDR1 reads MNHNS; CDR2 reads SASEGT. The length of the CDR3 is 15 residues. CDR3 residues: CASSWAGGGTGELFF. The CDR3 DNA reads TGTGCCAGCAGTTGGGCCGGGGGTGGAACCGGGGAGCTGTTTTTT.

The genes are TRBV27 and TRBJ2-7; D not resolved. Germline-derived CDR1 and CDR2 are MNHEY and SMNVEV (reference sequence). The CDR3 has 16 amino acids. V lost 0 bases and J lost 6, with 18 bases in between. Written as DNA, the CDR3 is TGTGCCAGCAGTTTATCACGCGCGGTTAACCCCCTCGAGCAGTACTTC. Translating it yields CASSLSRAVNPLEQYF.

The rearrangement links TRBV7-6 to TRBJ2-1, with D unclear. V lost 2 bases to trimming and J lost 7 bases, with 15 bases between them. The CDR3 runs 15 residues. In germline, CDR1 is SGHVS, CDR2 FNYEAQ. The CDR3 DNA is TGTGCCAGCAGCTTATCGGCTAGAGATAGGAATGAGCAGTTCTTC. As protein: CASSLSARDRNEQFF. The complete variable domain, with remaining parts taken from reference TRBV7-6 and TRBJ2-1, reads GAGVSQSPRYKVTKRGQDVALRCDPISGHVSLYWYRQALGQGPEFLTYFNYEAQQDKSGLPNDRFSAERPEGSISTLTIQRTEQRDSAMYRCASSLSARDRNEQFFGPGTRLTVL.

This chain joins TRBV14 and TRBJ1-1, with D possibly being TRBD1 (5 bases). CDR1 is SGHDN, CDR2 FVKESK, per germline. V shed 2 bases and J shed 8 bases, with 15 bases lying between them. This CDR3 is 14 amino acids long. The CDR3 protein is CASSQQEGWPEAFF. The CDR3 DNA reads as TGTGCCAGCAGCCAACAGGAGGGGTGGCCGGAAGCTTTCTTT.

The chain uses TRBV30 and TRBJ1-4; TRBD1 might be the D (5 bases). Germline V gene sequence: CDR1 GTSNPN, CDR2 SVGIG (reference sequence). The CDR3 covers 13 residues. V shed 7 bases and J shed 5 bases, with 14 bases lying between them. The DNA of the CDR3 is TGTGCCTCCCCGTCGGGGCAGAATGAAAAACTGTTTTTT. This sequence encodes CASPSGQNEKLFF.

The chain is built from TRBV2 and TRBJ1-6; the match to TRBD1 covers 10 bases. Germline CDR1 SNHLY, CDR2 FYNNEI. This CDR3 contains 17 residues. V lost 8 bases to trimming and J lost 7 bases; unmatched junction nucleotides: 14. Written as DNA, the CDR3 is TGTGCCAGCGACCAGGGACAGGGGTCCCTCGGGAATTCACCCCTCCACTTT. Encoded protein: CASDQGQGSLGNSPLHF.

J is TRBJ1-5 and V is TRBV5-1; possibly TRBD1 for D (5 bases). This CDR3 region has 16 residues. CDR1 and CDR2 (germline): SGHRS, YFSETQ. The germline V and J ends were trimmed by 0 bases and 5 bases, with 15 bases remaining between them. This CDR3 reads CASSLAPGAGDQPQHF. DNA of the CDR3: TGCGCCAGCAGCTTGGCCCCCGGGGCGGGGGATCAGCCCCAGCATTTT.

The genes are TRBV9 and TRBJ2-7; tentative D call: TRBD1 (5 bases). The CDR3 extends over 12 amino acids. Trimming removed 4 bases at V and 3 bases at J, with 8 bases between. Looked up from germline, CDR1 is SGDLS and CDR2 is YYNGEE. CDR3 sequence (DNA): TGTGCCAGCAGCTCTACAGGCTACGAGCAGTACTTC. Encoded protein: CASSSTGYEQYF.

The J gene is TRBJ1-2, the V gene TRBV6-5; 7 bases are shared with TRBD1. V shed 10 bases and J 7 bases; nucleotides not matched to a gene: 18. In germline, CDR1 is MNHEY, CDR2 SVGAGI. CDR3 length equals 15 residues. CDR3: CATQRRQGGGSGYTF. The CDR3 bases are TGTGCCACCCAGAGGCGACAGGGAGGAGGCTCTGGCTACACCTTC.

CDR3 in amino acids: CASSSPGQGGDSPLHF. CDR3 bases: TGTGCCAGCAGCAGCCCGGGACAGGGAGGGGATTCACCCCTCCACTTT. The rearrangement joins TRBV13 to TRBJ1-6, with 9 bases matching TRBD1. Germline V gives CDR1 PRHDT, CDR2 FYEKMQ (reference sequence). V gave up 5 bases and J gave up 8 bases; unmatched junction bases: 10. The CDR3 is made up of 16 amino acids. The full variable domain, in which reference TRBV13 and TRBJ1-6 provide the parts outside the CDR3, is AAGVIQSPRHLIKEKRETATLKCYPIPRHDTVYWYQQGPGQDPQFLISFYEKMQSDKGSIPDRFSAQQFSDYHSELNMSSLELGDSALYFCASSSPGQGGDSPLHFGNGTRLTVT.

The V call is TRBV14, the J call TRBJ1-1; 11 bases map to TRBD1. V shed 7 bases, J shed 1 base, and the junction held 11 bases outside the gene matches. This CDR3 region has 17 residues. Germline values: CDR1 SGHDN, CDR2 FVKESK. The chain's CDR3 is CASTDRDRGIKNTEAFF. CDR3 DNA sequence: TGTGCCAGCACGGATCGGGACAGGGGGATTAAGAACACTGAAGCTTTCTTT.

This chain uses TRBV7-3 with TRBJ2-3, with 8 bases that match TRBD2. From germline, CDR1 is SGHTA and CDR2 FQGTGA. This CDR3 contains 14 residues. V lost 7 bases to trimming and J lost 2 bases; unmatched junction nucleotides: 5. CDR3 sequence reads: CASNGGGPTDTQYF. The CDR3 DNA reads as TGTGCCAGCAATGGCGGGGGGCCCACAGATACGCAGTATTTT.

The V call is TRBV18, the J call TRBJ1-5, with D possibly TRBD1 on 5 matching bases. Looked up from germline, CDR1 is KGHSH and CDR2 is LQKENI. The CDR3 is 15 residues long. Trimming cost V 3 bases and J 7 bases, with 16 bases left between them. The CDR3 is CASSPVPGEGQPQHF. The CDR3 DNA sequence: TGTGCCAGCTCACCGGTACCGGGGGAGGGCCAGCCCCAGCATTTT. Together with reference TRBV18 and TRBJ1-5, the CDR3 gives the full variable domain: NAGVMQNPRHLVRRRGQEARLRCSPMKGHSHVYWYRQLPEEGLKFMVYLQKENIIDESGMPKERFSAEFPKEGPSILRIQQVVRGDSAAYFCASSPVPGEGQPQHFGDGTRLSIL.

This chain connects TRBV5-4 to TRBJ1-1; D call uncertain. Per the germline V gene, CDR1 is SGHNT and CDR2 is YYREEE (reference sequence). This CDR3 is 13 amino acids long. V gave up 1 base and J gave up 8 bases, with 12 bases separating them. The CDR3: CASSLQKGVEAFF. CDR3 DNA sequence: TGTGCCAGCAGCTTGCAGAAGGGAGTCGAAGCTTTCTTT.